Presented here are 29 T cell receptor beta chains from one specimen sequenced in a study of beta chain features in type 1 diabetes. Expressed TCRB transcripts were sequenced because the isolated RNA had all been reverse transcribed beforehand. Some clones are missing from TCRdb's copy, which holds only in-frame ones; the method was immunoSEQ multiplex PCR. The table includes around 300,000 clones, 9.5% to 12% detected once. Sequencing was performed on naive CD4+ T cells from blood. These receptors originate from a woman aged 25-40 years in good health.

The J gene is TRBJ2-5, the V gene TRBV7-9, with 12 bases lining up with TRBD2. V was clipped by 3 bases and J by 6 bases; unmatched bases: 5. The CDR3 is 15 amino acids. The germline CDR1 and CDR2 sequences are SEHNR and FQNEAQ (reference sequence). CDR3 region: CASSFSSGRAQTQYF. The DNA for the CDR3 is TGTGCCAGCAGCTTCTCTAGCGGGAGGGCGCAGACCCAGTACTTC.

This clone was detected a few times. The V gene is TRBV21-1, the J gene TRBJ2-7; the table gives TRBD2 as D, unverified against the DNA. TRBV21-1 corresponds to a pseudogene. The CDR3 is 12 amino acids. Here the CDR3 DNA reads TGTGCCAGCAAGTACGCCTCTAGCGAGCAGTACTTC. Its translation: CASKYASSEQYF.

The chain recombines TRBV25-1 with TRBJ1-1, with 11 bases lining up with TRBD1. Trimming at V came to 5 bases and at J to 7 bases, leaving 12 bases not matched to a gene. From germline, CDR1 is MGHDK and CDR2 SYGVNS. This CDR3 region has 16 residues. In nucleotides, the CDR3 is TGTGCCAGCAGTAGGATTTCCGGGACAGGGGGAGGTGAAGCTTTCTTT. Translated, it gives CASSRISGTGGGEAFF.

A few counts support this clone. The CDR3, as DNA: TGTGCCAGCAGCTTAACCGGGAGAGACAATGAGCAGTTCTTC. Protein sequence: CASSLTGRDNEQFF. V gene TRBV4-2 combines with J gene TRBJ2-1; maybe TRBD2 (6 bases). Germline-derived CDR1 and CDR2 are LGHNA and YNFKEQ. Trimming shortened V by 5 bases and J by 5 bases, and 13 bases separated the two germline ends. There are 14 residues in the CDR3.

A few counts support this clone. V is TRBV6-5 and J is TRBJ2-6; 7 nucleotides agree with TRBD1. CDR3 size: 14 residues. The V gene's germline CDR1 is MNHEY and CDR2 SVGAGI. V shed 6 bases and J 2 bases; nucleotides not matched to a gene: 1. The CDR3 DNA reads TGTGCCAGCAGAGACAGGGCTGGGGCCAACGTCCTGACTTTC. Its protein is CASRDRAGANVLTF.

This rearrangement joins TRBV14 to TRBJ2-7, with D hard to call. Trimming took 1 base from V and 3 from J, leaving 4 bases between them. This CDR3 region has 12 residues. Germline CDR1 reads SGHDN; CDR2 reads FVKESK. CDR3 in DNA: TGTGCCAGCAGCCAAGCCGGCTACGAGCAGTACTTC. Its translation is CASSQAGYEQYF.

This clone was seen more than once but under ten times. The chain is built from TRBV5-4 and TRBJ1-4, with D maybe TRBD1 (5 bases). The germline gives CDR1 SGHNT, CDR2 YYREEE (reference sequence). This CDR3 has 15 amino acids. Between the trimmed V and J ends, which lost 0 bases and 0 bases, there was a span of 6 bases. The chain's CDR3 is CASSLAGATNEKLFF. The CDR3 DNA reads TGTGCCAGCAGCTTGGCGGGGGCAACTAATGAAAAACTGTTTTTT.

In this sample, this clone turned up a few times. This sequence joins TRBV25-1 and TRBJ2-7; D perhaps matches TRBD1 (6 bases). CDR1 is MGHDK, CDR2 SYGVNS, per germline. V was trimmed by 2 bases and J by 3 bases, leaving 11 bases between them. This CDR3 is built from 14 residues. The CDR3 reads CASSEGTGIYEQYF. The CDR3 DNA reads TGTGCCAGCAGTGAAGGAACAGGGATCTACGAGCAGTACTTC.

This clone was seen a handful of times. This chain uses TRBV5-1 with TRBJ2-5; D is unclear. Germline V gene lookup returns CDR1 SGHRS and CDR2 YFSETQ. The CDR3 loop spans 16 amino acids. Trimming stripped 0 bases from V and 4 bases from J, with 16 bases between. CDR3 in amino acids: CASSLAVSATPETQYF. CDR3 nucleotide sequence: TGCGCCAGCAGCTTGGCGGTGTCAGCGACGCCAGAGACCCAGTACTTC.

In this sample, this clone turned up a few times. The CDR3 nucleotides are TGTGCCAGCAGTGGTCCTTATAGCAATCAGCCCCAGCATTTT. As protein: CASSGPYSNQPQHF. This chain links TRBV2 with TRBJ1-5; D call uncertain. Germline assignment: CDR1 SNHLY and CDR2 FYNNEI. The CDR3 runs to 14 residues. Trimming shortened V by 4 bases and J by 0 bases, and 7 bases separated the two germline ends.

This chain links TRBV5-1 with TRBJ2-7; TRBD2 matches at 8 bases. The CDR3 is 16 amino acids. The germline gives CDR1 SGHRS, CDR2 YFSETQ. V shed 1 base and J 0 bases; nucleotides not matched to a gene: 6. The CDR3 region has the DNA TGCGCCAGCAGCTTGACCGGACTAGCAGACTCCTACGAGCAGTACTTC. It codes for CASSLTGLADSYEQYF.

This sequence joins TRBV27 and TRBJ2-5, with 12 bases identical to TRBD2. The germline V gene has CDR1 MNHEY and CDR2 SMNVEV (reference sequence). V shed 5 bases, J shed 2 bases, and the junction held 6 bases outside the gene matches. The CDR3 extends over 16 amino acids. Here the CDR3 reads CASSRLAGAGQETQYF. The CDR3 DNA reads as TGTGCCAGCAGTCGACTAGCGGGAGCGGGACAAGAGACCCAGTACTTC.

Here the CDR3 DNA reads TGTGCCAGCAGCCAAGACAGGCTACTAGCGGGAGACACCTCAAATGAGCAGTTCTTC. Amino acids: CASSQDRLLAGDTSNEQFF. The chain has TRBV4-2 and TRBJ2-1; TRBD2 matches at 11 bases. CDR1 and CDR2 (germline): LGHNA, YNFKEQ. This CDR3 has 19 residues. The junction had 14 bases not matched to a gene; V was cut back by 0 bases and J by 7 bases.

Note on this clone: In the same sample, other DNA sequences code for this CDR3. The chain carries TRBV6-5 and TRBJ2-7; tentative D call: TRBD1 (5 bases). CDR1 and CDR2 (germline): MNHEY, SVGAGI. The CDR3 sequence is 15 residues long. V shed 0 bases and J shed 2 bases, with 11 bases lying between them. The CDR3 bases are TGTGCCAGCAGTTACTCGAGGCAGGGAACCTACGAGCAGTACTTC. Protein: CASSYSRQGTYEQYF.

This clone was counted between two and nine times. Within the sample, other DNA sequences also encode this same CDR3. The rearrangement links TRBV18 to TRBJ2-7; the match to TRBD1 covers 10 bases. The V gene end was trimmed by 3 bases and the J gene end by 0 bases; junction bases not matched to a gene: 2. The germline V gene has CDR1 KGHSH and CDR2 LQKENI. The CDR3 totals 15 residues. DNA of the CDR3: TGTGCCAGCTCACCGGGACAGGGGAGCTCCTACGAGCAGTACTTC. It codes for CASSPGQGSSYEQYF.

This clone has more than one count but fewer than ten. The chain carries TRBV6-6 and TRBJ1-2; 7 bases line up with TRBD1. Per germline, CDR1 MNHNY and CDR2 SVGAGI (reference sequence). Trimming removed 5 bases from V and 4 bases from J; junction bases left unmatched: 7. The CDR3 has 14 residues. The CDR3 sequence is CASSPYRDSYGYTF. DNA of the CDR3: TGTGCCAGCAGTCCCTATCGGGACAGCTATGGCTACACCTTC.

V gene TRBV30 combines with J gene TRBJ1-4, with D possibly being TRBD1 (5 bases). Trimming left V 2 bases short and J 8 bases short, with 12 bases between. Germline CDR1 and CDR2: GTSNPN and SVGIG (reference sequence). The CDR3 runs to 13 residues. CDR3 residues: CAWSPQGGEKLFF. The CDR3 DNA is TGTGCCTGGAGTCCGCAGGGTGGCGAAAAACTGTTTTTT.

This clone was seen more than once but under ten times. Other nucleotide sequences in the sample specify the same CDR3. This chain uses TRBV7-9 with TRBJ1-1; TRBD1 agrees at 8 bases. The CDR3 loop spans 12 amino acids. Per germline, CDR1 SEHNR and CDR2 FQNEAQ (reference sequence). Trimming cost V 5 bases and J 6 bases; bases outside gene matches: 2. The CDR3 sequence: CASSRTGSEAFF. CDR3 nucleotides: TGTGCCAGCAGCCGGACAGGGTCTGAAGCTTTCTTT.

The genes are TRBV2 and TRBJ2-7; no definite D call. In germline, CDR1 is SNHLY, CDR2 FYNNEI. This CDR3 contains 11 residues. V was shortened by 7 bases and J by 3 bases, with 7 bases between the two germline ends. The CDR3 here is CASKLVYEQYF. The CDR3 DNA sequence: TGTGCCAGCAAACTTGTCTACGAGCAGTACTTC.

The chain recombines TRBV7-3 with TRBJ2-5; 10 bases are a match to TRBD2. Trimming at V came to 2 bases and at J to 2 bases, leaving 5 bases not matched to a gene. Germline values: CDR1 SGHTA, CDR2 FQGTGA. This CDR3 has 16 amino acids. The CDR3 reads CASSLGVAGGQETQYF. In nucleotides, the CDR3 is TGTGCCAGCAGCTTAGGGGTAGCGGGAGGTCAAGAGACCCAGTACTTC.

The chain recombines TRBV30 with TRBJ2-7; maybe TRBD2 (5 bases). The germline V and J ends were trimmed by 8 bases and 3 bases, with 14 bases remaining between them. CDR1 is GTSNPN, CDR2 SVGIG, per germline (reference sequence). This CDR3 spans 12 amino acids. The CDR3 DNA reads TGTGCCGCGTCACTAGGAAGCTACGAGCAGTACTTC. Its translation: CAASLGSYEQYF.

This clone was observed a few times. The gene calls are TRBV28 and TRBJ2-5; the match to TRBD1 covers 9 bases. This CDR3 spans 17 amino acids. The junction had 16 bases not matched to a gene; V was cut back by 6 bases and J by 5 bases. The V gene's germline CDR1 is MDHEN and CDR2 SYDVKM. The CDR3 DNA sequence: TGTGCCAGCAGCCAATCCCCCAGGACAGGGGTAGGGGAGACCCAGTACTTC. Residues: CASSQSPRTGVGETQYF.

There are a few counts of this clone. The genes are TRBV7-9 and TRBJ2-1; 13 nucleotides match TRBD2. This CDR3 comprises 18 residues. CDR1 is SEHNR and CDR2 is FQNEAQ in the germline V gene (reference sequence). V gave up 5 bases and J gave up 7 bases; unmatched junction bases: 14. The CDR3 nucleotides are TGTGCCAGCAGCCCAGGGACTAGCGGGATTCTTGTGCGGAATGAGCAGTTCTTC. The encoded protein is CASSPGTSGILVRNEQFF.

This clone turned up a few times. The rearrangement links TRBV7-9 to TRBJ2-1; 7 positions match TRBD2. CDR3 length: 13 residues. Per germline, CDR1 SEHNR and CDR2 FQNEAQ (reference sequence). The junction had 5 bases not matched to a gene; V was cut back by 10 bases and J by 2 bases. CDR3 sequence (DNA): TGTGCCAATCAGCGGGGAACCTACAATGAGCAGTTCTTC. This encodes CANQRGTYNEQFF.

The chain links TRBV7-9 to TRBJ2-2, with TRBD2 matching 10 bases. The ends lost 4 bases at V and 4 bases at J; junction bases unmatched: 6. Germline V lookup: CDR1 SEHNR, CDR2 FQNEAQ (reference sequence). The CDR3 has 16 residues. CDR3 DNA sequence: TGTGCCAGCAGCTCTTTAGCGGGAGGCGTCACCGGGGAGCTGTTTTTT. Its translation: CASSSLAGGVTGELFF.

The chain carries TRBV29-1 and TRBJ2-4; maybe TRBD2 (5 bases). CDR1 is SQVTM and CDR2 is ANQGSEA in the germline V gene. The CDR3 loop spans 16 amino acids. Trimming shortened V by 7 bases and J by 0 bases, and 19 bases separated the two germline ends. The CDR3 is CSADGVGGLAKNIQYF. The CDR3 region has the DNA TGCAGCGCTGATGGGGTCGGAGGACTAGCCAAAAACATTCAGTACTTC.

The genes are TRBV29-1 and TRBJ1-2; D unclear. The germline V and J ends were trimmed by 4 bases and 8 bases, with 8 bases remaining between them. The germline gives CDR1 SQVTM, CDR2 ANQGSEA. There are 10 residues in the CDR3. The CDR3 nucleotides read TGCAGCGTTGGGCCTCAGGGCTACACCTTC. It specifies CSVGPQGYTF. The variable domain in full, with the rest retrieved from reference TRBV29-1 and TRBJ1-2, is SAVISQKPSRDICQRGTSLTIQCQVDSQVTMMFWYRQQPGQSLTLIATANQGSEATYESGFVIDKFPISRPNLTFSTLTVSNMSPEDSSIYLCSVGPQGYTFGSGTRLTVV.

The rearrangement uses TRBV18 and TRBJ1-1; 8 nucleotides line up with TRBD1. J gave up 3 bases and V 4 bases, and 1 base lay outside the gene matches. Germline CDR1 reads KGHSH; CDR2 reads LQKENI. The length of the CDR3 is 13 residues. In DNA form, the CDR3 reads TGTGCCAGCTCACAGGACAGGGACACTGAAGCTTTCTTT. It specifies CASSQDRDTEAFF. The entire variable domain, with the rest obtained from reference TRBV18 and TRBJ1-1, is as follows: NAGVMQNPRHLVRRRGQEARLRCSPMKGHSHVYWYRQLPEEGLKFMVYLQKENIIDESGMPKERFSAEFPKEGPSILRIQQVVRGDSAAYFCASSQDRDTEAFFGQGTRLTVV.

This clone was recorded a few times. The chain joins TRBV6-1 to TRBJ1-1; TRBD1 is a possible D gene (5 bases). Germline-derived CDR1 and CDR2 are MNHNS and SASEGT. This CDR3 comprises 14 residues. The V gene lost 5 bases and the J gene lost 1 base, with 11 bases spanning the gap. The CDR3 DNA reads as TGTGCCAGCAGTTGGTCAGGGCGGAACACTGAAGCTTTCTTT. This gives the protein CASSWSGRNTEAFF.